These T cell receptor beta chains were read from a single sample in a study of blood T cell repertoires in COVID-19. Sequencing used immunoSEQ multiplex PCR; TCRdb keeps in-frame clones, though not all of them. The repertoire holds over 100,000 clones, more than 60% seen once, with approximately 2% in the top ten. Input material: peripheral blood. These receptors originate from a woman between 65 and 79 years old with acute or convalescent COVID-19. CDR3s include the opening cysteine and the closing phenylalanine or tryptophan. Each record gives: D gene, V gene, J gene, clone size, CDR3 length, CDR3 protein. D genes are given only for firm matches. Size tells how often a clone was seen (once, few, many) or the class of an expanded clone, and some rows leave it out.

NA	TRBV19	TRBJ2-7	NA	14	CASSITVNSYEQYF
TRBD2	TRBV9	TRBJ2-3	NA	16	CASSATSGGIADTQYF
NA	TRBV19	TRBJ1-4	NA	16	CASSPQIGGGNEKLFF
TRBD2	TRBV5-4	TRBJ2-3	NA	16	CASRPRTSGSPDTQYF
TRBD1	TRBV6-5	TRBJ2-7	NA	12	CASSRDSYEQYF
TRBD1	TRBV7-9	TRBJ1-3	NA	15	CASSFDRGSGNTIYF
NA	TRBV30	TRBJ2-5	NA	12	CAWTGDGETQYF
TRBD1	TRBV6-6	TRBJ2-7	NA	16	CASSYGRVAGGYEQYF
TRBD2	TRBV30	TRBJ2-1	NA	16	CAWSRGLAGGGDEQFF
NA	TRBV5-1	TRBJ2-1	NA	14	CASSLVSGYNEQFF
NA	TRBV9	TRBJ1-4	NA	14	CASSPDTKNEKLFF
NA	TRBV29-1	TRBJ2-2	NA	14	CSVDLQGSNGELFF
NA	TRBV6-5	TRBJ2-3	NA	14	CASSYSIGANTQYF
TRBD1	TRBV13	TRBJ2-1	NA	15	CASSSLGTGLHEQFF
TRBD2	TRBV9	TRBJ2-1	NA	15	CASSPGSGGALEQFF
TRBD1	TRBV27	TRBJ1-5	NA	13	CASSNHRGQPQHF
TRBD2	TRBV11-2	TRBJ2-5	NA	17	CASSLGVGGGARETQYF
NA	TRBV18	TRBJ2-7	NA	14	CASSPPGTAGEQYF
NA	TRBV12-3/TRBV12-4	TRBJ1-3	NA	12	CASFREGNTIYF
NA	TRBV11-2	TRBJ1-6	few	14	CASSLVQASSPLHF
NA	TRBV2	TRBJ1-1	NA	14	CASSEQGRYTEAFF
NA	TRBV9	TRBJ1-2	many	14	CASSVEGVDYGYTF
NA	TRBV27	TRBJ1-6	NA	17	CASTSAGLQGGGSPLHF
NA	TRBV25-1	TRBJ2-6	NA	17	CASSNRVGSSGANVLTF
TRBD2	TRBV6-2/TRBV6-3	TRBJ2-6	NA	17	CASSSLAGSSGANVLTF
TRBD1	TRBV6-4	TRBJ1-4	NA	16	CASSDGQGDINEKLFF